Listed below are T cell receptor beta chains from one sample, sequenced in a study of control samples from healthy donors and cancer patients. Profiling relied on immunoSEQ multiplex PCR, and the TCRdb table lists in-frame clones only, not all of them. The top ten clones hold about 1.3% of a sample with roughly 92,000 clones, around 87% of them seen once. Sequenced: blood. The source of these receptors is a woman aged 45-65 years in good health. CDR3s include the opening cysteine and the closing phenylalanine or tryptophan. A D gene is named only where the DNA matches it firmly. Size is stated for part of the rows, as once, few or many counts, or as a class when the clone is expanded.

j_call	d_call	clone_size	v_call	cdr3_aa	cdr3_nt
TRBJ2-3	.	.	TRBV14	CASSQGVASPSTDTQYF	TGTGCCAGCAGCCAAGGGGTGGCTAGCCCCAGCACAGATACGCAGTATTTT
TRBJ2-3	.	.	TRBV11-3	CASSPRGSTDTQYF	TGTGCCAGCAGCCCTCGGGGGAGCACAGATACGCAGTATTTT
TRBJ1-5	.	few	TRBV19	CASSIVGQNQPQHF	TGTGCCAGTAGTATAGTGGGGCAGAATCAGCCCCAGCATTTT
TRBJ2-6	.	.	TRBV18	CASSPQAGANVLTF	TGTGCCAGCTCACCACAGGCTGGGGCCAACGTCCTGACTTTC
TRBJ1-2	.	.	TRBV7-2	CASSLDRVIGYTF	TGTGCCAGCAGCTTAGACAGGGTGATCGGCTACACCTTC
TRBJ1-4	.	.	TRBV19	CASNLGSAPNEKLFF	TGTGCCAGTAACCTCGGCTCCGCCCCTAATGAAAAACTGTTTTTT
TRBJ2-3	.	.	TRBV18	CASSRFTDTQYF	TGTGCCAGCTCACGGTTCACCGATACGCAGTATTTT
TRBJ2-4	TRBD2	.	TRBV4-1	CASSQVPLAGGQNIQYF	TGCGCCAGCAGCCAGGTGCCTCTAGCGGGAGGGCAAAACATTCAGTACTTC
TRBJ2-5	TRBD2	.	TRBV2	CASREALAGETQYF	TGTGCCAGCAGGGAGGCCCTAGCGGGAGAGACCCAGTACTTC
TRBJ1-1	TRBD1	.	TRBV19	CASRRPGGSTNTEAFF	TGTGCCAGTAGGAGACCAGGGGGCTCAACGAACACTGAAGCTTTCTTT
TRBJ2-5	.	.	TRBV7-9	CASSPQTIAEKETQYF	TGTGCCAGCAGCCCCCAGACAATAGCGGAGAAAGAGACCCAGTACTTC
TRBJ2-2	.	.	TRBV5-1	CASSFYGANTGELFF	TGCGCCAGCAGCTTTTATGGGGCTAACACCGGGGAGCTGTTTTTT
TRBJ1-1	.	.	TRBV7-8	CASSPRQGVNMNTEAFF	TGTGCCAGCAGCCCGAGACAAGGGGTTAACATGAACACTGAAGCTTTCTTT
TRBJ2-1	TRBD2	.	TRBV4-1	CASSQDLGASGMEQFF	TGCGCCAGCAGCCAAGATCTTGGGGCTAGCGGAATGGAGCAGTTCTTC
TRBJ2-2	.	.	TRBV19	CASSSPGRGPGELFF	TGTGCCAGTAGTTCGCCGGGACGAGGCCCCGGGGAGCTGTTTTTT
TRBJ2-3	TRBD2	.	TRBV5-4	CASSPGGLAGAQADTQYF	TGTGCCAGCAGCCCTGGAGGGCTAGCGGGGGCCCAGGCAGATACGCAGTATTTT
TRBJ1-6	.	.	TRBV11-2	CASSLATTIRGNSPLHF	TGTGCCAGCAGCTTAGCTACTACCATACGGGGGAATTCACCCCTCCACTTT
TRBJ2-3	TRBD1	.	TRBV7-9	CASARQGSTDTQYF	TGTGCCAGCGCCCGACAGGGATCTACAGATACGCAGTATTTT
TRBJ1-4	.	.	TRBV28	CASSLTTTNEKLFF	TGTGCCAGCAGTTTAACGACAACTAATGAAAAACTGTTTTTT
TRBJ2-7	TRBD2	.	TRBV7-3	CASSLTSGGAYEQYF	TGTGCCAGCAGCTTAACTAGCGGGGGGGCCTACGAGCAGTACTTC
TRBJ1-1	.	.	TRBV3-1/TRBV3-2	CASSQVAGNTEAFF	TGTGCCAGCAGCCAAGTGGCAGGGAACACTGAAGCTTTCTTT
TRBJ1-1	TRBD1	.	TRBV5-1	CASSLVRGQGTEAFF	TGCGCCAGCAGCTTGGTCAGGGGGCAGGGGACTGAAGCTTTCTTT
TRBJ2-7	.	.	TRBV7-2	CASSSPIHEQYF	TGTGCCAGCAGCTCCCCGATACACGAGCAGTACTTC
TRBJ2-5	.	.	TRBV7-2	CASSLAGVGAQETQYF	TGTGCCAGCAGCTTAGCGGGTGTCGGGGCCCAAGAGACCCAGTACTTC
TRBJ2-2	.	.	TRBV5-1	CASSLKQGNTGELFF	TGCGCCAGCAGCTTAAAACAGGGGAACACCGGGGAGCTGTTTTTT
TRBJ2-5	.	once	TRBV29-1	CSVDSYGGETQYF	TGCAGCGTTGATAGTTATGGGGGAGAGACCCAGTACTTC
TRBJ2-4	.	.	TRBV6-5	CASGQRGRGVIQYF	TGTGCCAGCGGCCAAAGGGGCAGGGGGGTCATTCAGTACTTC
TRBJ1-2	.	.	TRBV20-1	CSASYPGQGFGGYTF	TGCAGTGCTAGTTACCCGGGACAAGGATTTGGTGGCTACACCTTC
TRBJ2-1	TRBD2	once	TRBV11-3	CASSGTSGRWGHEQFF	TGTGCCAGCAGTGGGACTAGCGGGAGGTGGGGCCATGAGCAGTTCTTC
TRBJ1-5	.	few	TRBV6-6	CASSRDGSSNQPQHF	TGTGCCAGCAGCCGGGACGGAAGTAGCAATCAGCCCCAGCATTTT
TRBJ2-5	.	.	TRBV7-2	CASSPQVFPETQYF	TGTGCCAGCAGCCCCCAGGTGTTCCCGGAGACCCAGTACTTC
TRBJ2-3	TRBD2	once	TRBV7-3	CASSSLGTTTDTQYF	TGTGCCAGCAGCTCCCTAGGGACTACCACAGATACGCAGTATTTT
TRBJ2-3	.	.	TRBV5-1	CASSSPSGTDTQYF	TGCGCCAGCAGCTCGCCGTCCGGCACAGATACGCAGTATTTT
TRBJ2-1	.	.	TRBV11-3	CASSLDARSAGNNEQFF	TGTGCCAGCAGCTTAGATGCCCGGTCGGCGGGTAACAATGAGCAGTTCTTC
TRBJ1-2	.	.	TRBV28	CASSLMGGTPRGYTF	TGTGCCAGCAGTTTAATGGGGGGAACCCCTAGAGGCTACACCTTC
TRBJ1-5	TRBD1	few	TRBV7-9	CASSSGTVPNQPQHF	TGTGCCAGCAGCTCAGGGACAGTACCCAATCAGCCCCAGCATTTT
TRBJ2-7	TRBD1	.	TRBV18	CASSPGITGESEQYF	TGTGCCAGCTCACCCGGGATCACAGGGGAGTCCGAGCAGTACTTC
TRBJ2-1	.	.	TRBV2	CASSGEGYNEQFF	TGTGCCAGCAGTGGAGAGGGATACAATGAGCAGTTCTTC
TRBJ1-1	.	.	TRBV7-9	CASSLRPSRGNTEAFF	TGTGCCAGCAGCTTAAGGCCATCTAGGGGAAACACTGAAGCTTTCTTT
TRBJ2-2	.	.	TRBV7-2	CASSLPTVARTGELFF	TGTGCCAGCAGCCTACCGACAGTAGCGAGGACCGGGGAGCTGTTTTTT
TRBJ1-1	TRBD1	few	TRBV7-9	CASRPRQGSSNTEAFF	TGTGCCAGCAGACCAAGACAGGGTTCGTCCAACACTGAAGCTTTCTTT
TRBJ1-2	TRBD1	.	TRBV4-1	CASSQEGQGGRGYTF	TGCGCCAGCAGCCAAGAAGGACAGGGGGGTCGTGGCTACACCTTC
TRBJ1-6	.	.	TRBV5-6	CASSWTVNSPLHF	TGTGCCAGCAGCTGGACAGTTAATTCACCCCTCCACTTT
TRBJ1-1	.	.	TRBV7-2	CASSPVGTEAFF	TGTGCCAGCAGCCCGGTAGGCACTGAAGCTTTCTTT
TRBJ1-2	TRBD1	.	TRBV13	CASSPPGQAYGYTF	TGTGCCAGCAGCCCCCCGGGACAGGCGTATGGCTACACCTTC
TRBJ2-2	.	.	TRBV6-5	CASSYIPGAPTGELFF	TGTGCCAGCAGTTACATACCAGGGGCCCCCACCGGGGAGCTGTTTTTT
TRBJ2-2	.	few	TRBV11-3	CASSLEGWGHTNTGELFF	TGTGCCAGCAGCTTAGAGGGTTGGGGGCACACAAACACCGGGGAGCTGTTTTTT
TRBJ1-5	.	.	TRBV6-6	CASSFDRNSNQPQHF	TGTGCCAGCAGTTTCGACAGAAATAGCAATCAGCCCCAGCATTTT
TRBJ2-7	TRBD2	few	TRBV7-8	CASSKNELGRGDSYEQYF	TGTGCCAGCAGCAAAAATGAGTTGGGGCGGGGGGACTCCTACGAGCAGTACTTC
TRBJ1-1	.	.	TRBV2	CASRNPGSGTEAFF	TGTGCCAGCAGAAACCCGGGGAGCGGCACTGAAGCTTTCTTT
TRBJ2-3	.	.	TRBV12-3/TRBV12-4	CASRSPGDTQYF	TGTGCCAGCAGATCGCCCGGAGATACGCAGTATTTT
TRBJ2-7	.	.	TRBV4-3	CASSQELPARGEQYF	TGCGCCAGCAGCCAAGAATTGCCGGCTAGGGGCGAGCAGTACTTC
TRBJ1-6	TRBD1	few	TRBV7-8	CASSRDRGNSPLHF	TGTGCCAGCAGTCGAGACAGGGGAAATTCACCCCTCCACTTT
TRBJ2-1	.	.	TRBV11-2	CASSLDREREQFF	TGTGCCAGCAGCTTAGATCGCGAGAGAGAGCAGTTCTTC
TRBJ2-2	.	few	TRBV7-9	CASSSSRLGVDTGELFF	TGTGCCAGCAGCTCCTCCCGGCTGGGGGTAGACACCGGGGAGCTGTTTTTT
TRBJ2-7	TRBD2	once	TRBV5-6	CASSSSGRGEQYF	TGTGCCAGCAGCTCTAGCGGGAGGGGCGAGCAGTACTTC
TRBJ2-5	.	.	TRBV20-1	CSASPLRRSTQETQYF	TGCAGTGCTAGTCCCCTTAGGCGGTCGACTCAAGAGACCCAGTACTTC
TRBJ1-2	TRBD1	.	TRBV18	CASSPRRQGLSYTF	TGTGCCAGCTCACCTCGCAGACAGGGTTTAAGCTACACCTTC
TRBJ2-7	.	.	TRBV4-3	CASSQDLSSSYEQYF	TGCGCCAGCAGCCAAGATCTTAGCAGCTCCTACGAGCAGTACTTC